Shown below are 7 T cell receptor beta chains from a single sample sequenced in a study of blood T cell repertoires in COVID-19. Clones were read by immunoSEQ multiplex PCR, and TCRdb kept only the in-frame ones, dropping some. The sample records tens of thousands of clones, approximately 85% being singletons. Sequencing was performed on peripheral blood. The source is a man aged 65-85 years with acute or convalescent COVID-19.

The rearrangement joins TRBV28 to TRBJ1-5, with TRBD1 as a possible D gene (5 bases). Germline-derived CDR1 and CDR2 are MDHEN and SYDVKM. This CDR3 comprises 16 residues. The V and J ends lost 5 bases and 5 bases respectively, with 19 bases between them. The CDR3 spells CASSRGGGGVDQPQHF. The DNA of the CDR3 is TGTGCCAGCAGTCGCGGGGGAGGAGGGGTGGATCAGCCCCAGCATTTT.

The rearrangement links TRBV5-4 to TRBJ1-2; 9 nucleotides line up with TRBD1. The V gene's germline CDR1 is SGHNT and CDR2 YYREEE (reference sequence). V shed 3 bases, J shed 8 bases, and the junction held 2 bases outside the gene matches. CDR3 length: 12 amino acids. CDR3 nucleotide sequence: TGTGCCAGCAGCTCACAGGGGGCGGGCTACACCTTC. It encodes CASSSQGAGYTF.

The chain has TRBV6-5 and TRBJ1-5; D may be TRBD1 (5 bases). The CDR3 extends over 14 amino acids. Germline values: CDR1 MNHEY, CDR2 SVGAGI. V was shortened by 5 bases and J by 8 bases, with 16 bases between the two germline ends. CDR3 DNA sequence: TGTGCCAGCAGTCGCATCCAGGGTCTCGAGCCCCAGCATTTT. Translating it yields CASSRIQGLEPQHF.

The chain joins TRBV28 to TRBJ1-5; 8 bases align to TRBD1. Germline V CDR1 and CDR2: MDHEN, SYDVKM. V lost 7 bases and J lost 3; bases outside the gene matches: 2. The length of the CDR3 is 13 residues. The CDR3 DNA sequence: TGTGCCAGCACGGGACAGGTCAATCAGCCCCAGCATTTT. Residues: CASTGQVNQPQHF.

The J gene is TRBJ2-1, the V gene TRBV15, with 8 bases matching TRBD1. Germline CDR1 and CDR2: LNHNV and YYDKDF (reference sequence). With 1 base clipped from V and 9 bases from J, the junction kept 8 bases outside the gene matches. The CDR3 sequence is 15 residues long. CDR3 bases: TGTGCCACCAGCAGAGGGGGCAGGGGGCTATCTGAGCAGTTCTTC. Translated: CATSRGGRGLSEQFF.

The CDR3, as DNA: TGTGCCAGCAGCTTAGATGGGGGGGTTGAAGGGGATGAGCAGTTCTTC. Translation gives CASSLDGGVEGDEQFF. The V call is TRBV6-2 or TRBV6-3, the J call TRBJ2-1; TRBD2 matches 7 bases. The CDR3 runs to 16 residues. Per the germline V gene, CDR1 is MNHEY and CDR2 is SVGEGT. After removal of 6 bases from V and 8 bases from J, the junction contained 16 bases not matched to a gene.

The gene calls are TRBV9 and TRBJ2-7; 8 bases map to TRBD2. The CDR3 is made up of 14 amino acids. Looked up from germline, CDR1 is SGDLS and CDR2 is YYNGEE. V lost 3 bases, J lost 2 bases, and 4 bases stayed unmatched. The CDR3 DNA follows: TGTGCCAGCAGCGCGGGAGGGACCGCCTACGAGCAGTACTTC. The encoded protein is CASSAGGTAYEQYF.